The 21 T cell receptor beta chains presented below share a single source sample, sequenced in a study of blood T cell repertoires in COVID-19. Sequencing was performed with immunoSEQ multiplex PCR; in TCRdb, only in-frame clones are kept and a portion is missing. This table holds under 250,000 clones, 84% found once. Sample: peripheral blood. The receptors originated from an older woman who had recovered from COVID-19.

The CDR3 DNA is TGTGCCAGCACGACAAGACAGCCGAACTATGGCTACACCTTC. Amino acids: CASTTRQPNYGYTF. The genes are TRBV2 and TRBJ1-2; possibly TRBD1 for D (5 bases). Germline CDR1 SNHLY, CDR2 FYNNEI. Trimming pared 7 bases from V and 2 bases from J, leaving 14 bases between. CDR3 length equals 14 residues.

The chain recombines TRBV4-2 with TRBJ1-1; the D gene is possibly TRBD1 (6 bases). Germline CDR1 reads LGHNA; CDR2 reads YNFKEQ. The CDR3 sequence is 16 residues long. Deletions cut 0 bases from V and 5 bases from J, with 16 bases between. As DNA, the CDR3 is TGTGCCAGCAGCCAAGAATTAGTCGCAGGGGAAACTGAAGCTTTCTTT. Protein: CASSQELVAGETEAFF.

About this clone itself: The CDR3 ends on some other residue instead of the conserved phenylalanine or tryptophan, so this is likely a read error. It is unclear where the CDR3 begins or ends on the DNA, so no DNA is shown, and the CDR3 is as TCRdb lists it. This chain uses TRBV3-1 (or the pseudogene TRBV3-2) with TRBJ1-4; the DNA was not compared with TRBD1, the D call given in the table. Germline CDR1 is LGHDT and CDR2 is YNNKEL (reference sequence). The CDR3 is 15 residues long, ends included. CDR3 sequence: CASSLSTDLEDRAVC.

The CDR3 coding sequence is TGTGCCAGCAGCCGCTTAGCGGGGGGCACAGATACGCAGTATTTT. Protein sequence: CASSRLAGGTDTQYF. This rearrangement joins TRBV6-5 to TRBJ2-3, with 9 bases identical to TRBD2. Looked up from germline, CDR1 is MNHEY and CDR2 is SVGAGI. The CDR3 has 15 amino acids. V shed 6 bases and J 1 base; nucleotides not matched to a gene: 5.

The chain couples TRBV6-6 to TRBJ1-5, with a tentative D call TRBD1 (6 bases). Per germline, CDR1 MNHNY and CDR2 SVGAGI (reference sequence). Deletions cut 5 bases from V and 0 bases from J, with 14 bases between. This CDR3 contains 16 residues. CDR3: CASSLGQTYSNQPQHF. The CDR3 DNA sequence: TGTGCCAGCAGTCTGGGACAAACCTATAGCAATCAGCCCCAGCATTTT.

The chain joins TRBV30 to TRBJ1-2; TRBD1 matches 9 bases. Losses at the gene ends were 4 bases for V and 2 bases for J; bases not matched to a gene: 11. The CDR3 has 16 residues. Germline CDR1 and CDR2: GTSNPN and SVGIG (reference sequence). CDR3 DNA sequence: TGTGCCTGGAAGGGTCTAGGACAGGGGAGAAACTATGGCTACACCTTC. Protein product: CAWKGLGQGRNYGYTF.

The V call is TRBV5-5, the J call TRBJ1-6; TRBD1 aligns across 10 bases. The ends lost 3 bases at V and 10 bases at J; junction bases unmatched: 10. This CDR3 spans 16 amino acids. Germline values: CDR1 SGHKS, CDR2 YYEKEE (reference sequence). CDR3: CASSSHPTGGESPLHF. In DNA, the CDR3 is TGTGCCAGCAGCTCTCACCCGACAGGGGGCGAATCACCCCTCCACTTT.

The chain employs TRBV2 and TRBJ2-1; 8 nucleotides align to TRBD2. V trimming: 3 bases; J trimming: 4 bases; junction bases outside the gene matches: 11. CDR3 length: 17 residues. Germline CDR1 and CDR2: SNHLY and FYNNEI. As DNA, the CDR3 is TGTGCCAGCAGTGATCGACCCGGGGGGGCCGCGTACAATGAGCAGTTCTTC. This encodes CASSDRPGGAAYNEQFF.

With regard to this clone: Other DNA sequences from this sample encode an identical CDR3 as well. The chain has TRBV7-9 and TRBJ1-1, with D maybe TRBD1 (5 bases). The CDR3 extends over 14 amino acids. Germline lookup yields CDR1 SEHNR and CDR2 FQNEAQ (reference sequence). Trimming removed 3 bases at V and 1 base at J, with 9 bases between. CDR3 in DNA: TGTGCCAGCAGCTTCCAGGGTGGGAACACTGAAGCTTTCTTT. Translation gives CASSFQGGNTEAFF. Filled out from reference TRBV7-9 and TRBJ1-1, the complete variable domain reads DTGVSQNPRHKITKRGQNVTFRCDPISEHNRLYWYRQTLGQGPEFLTYFQNEAQLEKSRLLSDRFSAERPKGSFSTLEIQRTEQGDSAMYLCASSFQGGNTEAFFGQGTRLTVV.

In nucleotides, the CDR3 is TGCGCCAGCAGCTTGAAGTTGGACAGCACCATATATTTT. It translates to CASSLKLDSTIYF. The chain has TRBV5-1 and TRBJ1-3, with D tentatively TRBD1 (6 bases). Germline V gives CDR1 SGHRS, CDR2 YFSETQ. Trimming removed 1 base from V and 9 bases from J, with 11 bases in between. This CDR3 spans 13 amino acids.

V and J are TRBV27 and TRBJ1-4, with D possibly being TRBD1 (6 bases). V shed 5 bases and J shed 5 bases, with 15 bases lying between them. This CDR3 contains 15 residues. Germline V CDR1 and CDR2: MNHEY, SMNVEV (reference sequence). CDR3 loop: CASSALPGENEKLFF. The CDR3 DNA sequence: TGTGCCAGCAGTGCCCTCCCAGGGGAGAATGAAAAACTGTTTTTT.

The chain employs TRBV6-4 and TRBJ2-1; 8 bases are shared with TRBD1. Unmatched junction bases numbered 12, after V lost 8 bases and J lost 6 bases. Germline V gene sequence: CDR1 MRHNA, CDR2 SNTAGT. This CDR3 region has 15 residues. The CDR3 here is CASGAGQGAPNEQFF. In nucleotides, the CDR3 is TGTGCCAGCGGGGCGGGTCAGGGGGCACCCAATGAGCAGTTCTTC.

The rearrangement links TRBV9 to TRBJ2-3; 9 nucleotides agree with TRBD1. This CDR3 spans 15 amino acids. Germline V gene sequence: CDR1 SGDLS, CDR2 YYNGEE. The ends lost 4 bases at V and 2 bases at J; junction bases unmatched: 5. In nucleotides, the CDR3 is TGTGCCAGCAGCACCCGGGACAGGGCCACAGATACGCAGTATTTT. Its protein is CASSTRDRATDTQYF.

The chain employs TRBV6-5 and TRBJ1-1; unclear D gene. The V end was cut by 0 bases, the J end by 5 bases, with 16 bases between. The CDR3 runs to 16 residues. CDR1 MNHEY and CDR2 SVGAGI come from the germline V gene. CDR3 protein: CASSYSRVRPRTEAFF. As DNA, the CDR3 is TGTGCCAGCAGTTACTCGAGGGTGCGGCCCCGGACTGAAGCTTTCTTT.

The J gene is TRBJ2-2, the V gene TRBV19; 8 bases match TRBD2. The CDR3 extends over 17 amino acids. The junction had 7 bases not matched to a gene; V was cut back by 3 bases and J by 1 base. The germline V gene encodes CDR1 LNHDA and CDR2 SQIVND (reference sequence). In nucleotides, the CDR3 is TGTGCCAGTAGTATCGGATGGCTAGCGGGGAACACCGGGGAGCTGTTTTTT. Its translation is CASSIGWLAGNTGELFF.

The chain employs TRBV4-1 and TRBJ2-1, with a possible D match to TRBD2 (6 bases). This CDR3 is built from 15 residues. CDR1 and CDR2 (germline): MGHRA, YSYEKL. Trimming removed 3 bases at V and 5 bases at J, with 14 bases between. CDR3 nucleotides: TGCGCCAGCAGCCAGGTCGGTCTAGCGAACAATGAGCAGTTCTTC. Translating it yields CASSQVGLANNEQFF.

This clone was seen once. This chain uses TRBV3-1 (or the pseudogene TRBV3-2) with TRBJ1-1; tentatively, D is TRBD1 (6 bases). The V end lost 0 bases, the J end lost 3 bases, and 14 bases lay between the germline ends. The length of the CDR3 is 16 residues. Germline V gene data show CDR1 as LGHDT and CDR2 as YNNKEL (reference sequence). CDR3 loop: CASSQEGGGRDTEAFF. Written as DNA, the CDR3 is TGTGCCAGCAGCCAAGAAGGCGGGGGCCGGGACACTGAAGCTTTCTTT.

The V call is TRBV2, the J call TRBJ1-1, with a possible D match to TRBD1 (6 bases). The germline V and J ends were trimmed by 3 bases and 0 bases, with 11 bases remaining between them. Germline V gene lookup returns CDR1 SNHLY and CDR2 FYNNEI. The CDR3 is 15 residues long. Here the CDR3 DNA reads TGTGCCAGCAGTGAGTATAGGACAGTGAACACTGAAGCTTTCTTT. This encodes CASSEYRTVNTEAFF.

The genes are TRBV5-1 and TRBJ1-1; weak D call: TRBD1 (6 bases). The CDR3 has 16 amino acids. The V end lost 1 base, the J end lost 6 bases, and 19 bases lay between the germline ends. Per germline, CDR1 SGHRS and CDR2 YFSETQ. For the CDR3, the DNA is TGCGCCAGCAGCTTGCGAGTGGGCAGGAGGACAGCTGAAGCTTTCTTT. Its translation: CASSLRVGRRTAEAFF. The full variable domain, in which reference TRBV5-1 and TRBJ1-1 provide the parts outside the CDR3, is KAGVTQTPRYLIKTRGQQVTLSCSPISGHRSVSWYQQTPGQGLQFLFEYFSETQRNKGNFPGRFSGRQFSNSRSEMNVSTLELGDSALYLCASSLRVGRRTAEAFFGQGTRLTVV.

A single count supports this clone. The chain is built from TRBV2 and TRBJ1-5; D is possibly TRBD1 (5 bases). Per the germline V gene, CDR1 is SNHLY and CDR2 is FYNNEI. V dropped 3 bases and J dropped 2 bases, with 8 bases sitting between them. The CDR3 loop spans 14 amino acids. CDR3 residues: CASSEWGGNQPQHF. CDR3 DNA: TGTGCCAGCAGTGAGTGGGGGGGCAATCAGCCCCAGCATTTT.

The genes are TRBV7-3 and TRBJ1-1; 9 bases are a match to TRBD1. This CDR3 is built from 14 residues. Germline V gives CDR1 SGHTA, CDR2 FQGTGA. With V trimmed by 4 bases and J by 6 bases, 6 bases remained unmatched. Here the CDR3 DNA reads TGTGCCAGCAGCTCCGGACAGGGGACGGCTGAAGCTTTCTTT. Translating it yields CASSSGQGTAEAFF.